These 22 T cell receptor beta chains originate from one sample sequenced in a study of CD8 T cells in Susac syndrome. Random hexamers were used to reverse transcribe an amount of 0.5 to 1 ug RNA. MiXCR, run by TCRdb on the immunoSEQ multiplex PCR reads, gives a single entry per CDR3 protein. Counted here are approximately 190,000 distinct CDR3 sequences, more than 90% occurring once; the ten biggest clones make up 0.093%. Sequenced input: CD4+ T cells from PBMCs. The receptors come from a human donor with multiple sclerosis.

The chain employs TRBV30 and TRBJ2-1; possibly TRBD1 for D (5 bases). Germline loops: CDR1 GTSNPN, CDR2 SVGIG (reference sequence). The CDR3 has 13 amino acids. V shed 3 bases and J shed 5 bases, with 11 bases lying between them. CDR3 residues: CAWRGPGDNEQFF. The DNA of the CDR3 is TGTGCCTGGAGGGGGCCAGGCGACAATGAGCAGTTCTTC.

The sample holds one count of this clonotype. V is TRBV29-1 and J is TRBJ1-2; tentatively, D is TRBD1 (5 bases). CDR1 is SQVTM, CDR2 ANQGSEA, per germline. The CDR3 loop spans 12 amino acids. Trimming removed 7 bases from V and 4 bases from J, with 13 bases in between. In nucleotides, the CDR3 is TGCAGCGCTGGAGGGGTCACCTATGGCTACACCTTC. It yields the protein CSAGGVTYGYTF.

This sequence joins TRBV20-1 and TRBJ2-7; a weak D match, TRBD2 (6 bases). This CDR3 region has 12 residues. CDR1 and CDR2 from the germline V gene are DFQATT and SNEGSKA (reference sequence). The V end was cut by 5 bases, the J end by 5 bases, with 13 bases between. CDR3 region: CSARGWGDEQYF. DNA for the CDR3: TGCAGTGCTCGAGGCTGGGGGGACGAGCAGTACTTC.

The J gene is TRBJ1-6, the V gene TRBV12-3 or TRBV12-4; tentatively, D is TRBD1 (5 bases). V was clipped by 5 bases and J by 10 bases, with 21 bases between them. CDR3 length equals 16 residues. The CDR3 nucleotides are TGTGCCAGCAGTCCGGGGACCTCAGGAAATGAGTCACCCCTCCACTTT. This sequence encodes CASSPGTSGNESPLHF.

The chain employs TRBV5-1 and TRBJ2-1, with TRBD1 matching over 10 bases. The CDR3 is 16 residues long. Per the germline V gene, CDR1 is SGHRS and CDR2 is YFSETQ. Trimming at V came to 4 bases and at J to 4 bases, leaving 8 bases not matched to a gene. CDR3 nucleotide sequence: TGCGCCAGCAGCCGCACCGGACAGGGGGAATACAATGAGCAGTTCTTC. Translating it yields CASSRTGQGEYNEQFF.

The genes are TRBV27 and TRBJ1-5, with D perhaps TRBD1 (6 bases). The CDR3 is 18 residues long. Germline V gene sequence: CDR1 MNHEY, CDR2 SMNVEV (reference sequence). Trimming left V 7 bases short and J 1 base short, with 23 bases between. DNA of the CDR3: TGTGCCAGCACCGCTCTGGGACACCCCCGGGACAGCAATCAGCCCCAGCATTTT. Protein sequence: CASTALGHPRDSNQPQHF.

CDR3 bases: TGCAGTGCTAGAGTACGGTTGGGCAGGGGAAGAGATTCACCCCTCCACTTT. Its translation: CSARVRLGRGRDSPLHF. This sequence joins TRBV20-1 and TRBJ1-6, with a weak D call TRBD1 (6 bases). This CDR3 contains 17 residues. Germline V CDR1 and CDR2: DFQATT, SNEGSKA (reference sequence). The V and J ends lost 1 base and 8 bases respectively, with 21 bases between them.

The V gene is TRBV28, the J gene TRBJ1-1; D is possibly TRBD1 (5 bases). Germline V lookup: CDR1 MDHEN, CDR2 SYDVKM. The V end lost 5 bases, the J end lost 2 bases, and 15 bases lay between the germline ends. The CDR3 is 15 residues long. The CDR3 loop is CASSGAGRANTEAFF. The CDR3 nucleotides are TGTGCCAGCAGTGGGGCGGGCCGGGCCAACACTGAAGCTTTCTTT.

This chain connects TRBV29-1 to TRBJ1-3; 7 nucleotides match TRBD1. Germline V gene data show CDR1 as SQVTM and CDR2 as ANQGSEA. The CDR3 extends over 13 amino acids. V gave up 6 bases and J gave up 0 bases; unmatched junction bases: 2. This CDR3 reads CSVQGDSGNTIYF. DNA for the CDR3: TGCAGCGTGCAGGGGGACTCTGGAAACACCATATATTTT.

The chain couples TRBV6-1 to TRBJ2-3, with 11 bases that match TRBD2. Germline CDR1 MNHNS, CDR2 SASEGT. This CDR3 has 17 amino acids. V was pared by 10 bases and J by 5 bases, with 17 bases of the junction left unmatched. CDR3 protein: CATLLAGAPRRRDTQYF. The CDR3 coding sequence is TGTGCCACCTTACTAGCGGGAGCCCCCCGACGCAGAGATACGCAGTATTTT.

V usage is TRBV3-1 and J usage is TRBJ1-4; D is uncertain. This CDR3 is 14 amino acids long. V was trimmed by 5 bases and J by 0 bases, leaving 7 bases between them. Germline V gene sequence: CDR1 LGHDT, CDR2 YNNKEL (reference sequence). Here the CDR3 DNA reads TGTGCCAGCAGCTTGGCGGCAACTAATGAAAAACTGTTTTTT. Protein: CASSLAATNEKLFF.

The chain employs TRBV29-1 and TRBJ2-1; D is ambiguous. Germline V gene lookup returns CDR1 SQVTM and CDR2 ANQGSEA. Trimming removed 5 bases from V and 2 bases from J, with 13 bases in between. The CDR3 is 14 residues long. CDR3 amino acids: CSVPQREAYNEQFF. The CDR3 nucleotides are TGCAGCGTTCCTCAGCGAGAAGCCTACAATGAGCAGTTCTTC.

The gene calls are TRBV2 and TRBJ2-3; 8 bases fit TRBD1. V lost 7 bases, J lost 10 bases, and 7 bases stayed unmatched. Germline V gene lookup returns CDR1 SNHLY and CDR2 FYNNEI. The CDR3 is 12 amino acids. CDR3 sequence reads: CASKDREEAQYF. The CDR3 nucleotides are TGTGCCAGCAAGGACAGGGAAGAAGCGCAGTATTTT.

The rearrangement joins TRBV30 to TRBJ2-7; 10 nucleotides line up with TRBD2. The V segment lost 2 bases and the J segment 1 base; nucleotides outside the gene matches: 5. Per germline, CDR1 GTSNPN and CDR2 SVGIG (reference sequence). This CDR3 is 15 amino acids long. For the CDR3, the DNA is TGTGCCTGGAGTACCCGACTAGCGGGTTCCTACGAGCAGTACTTC. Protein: CAWSTRLAGSYEQYF.

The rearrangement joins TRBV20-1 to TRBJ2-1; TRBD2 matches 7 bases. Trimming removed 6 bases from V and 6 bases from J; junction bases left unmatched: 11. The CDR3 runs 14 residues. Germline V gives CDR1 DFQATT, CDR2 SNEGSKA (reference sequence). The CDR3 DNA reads TGCAGTGCCCCGGTGGGGGAGGGGACCAATGAGCAGTTCTTC. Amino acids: CSAPVGEGTNEQFF.

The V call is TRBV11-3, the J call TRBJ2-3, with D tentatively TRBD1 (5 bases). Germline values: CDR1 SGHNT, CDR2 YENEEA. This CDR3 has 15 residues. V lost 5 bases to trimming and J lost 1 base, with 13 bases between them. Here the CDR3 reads CASSAGNDGTDTQYF. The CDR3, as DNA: TGTGCCAGCAGCGCAGGGAACGATGGCACAGATACGCAGTATTTT.

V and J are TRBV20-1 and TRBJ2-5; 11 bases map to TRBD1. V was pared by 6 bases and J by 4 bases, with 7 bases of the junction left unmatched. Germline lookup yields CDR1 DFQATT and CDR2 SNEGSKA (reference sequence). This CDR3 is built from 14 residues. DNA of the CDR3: TGCAGTGCAGGACAGGGGGCGAGGGGAGAGACCCAGTACTTC. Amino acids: CSAGQGARGETQYF.

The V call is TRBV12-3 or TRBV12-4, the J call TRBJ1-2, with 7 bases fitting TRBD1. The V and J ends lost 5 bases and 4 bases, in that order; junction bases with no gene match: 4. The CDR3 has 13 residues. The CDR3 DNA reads TGTGCCAGCAGTCCGACAGGGCCCTATGGCTACACCTTC. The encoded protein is CASSPTGPYGYTF.

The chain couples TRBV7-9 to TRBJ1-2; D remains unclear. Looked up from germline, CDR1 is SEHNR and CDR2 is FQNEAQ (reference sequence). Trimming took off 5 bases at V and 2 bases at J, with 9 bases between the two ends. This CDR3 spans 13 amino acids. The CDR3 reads CASSRPGNYGYTF. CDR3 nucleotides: TGTGCCAGCAGCCGTCCAGGCAACTATGGCTACACCTTC.

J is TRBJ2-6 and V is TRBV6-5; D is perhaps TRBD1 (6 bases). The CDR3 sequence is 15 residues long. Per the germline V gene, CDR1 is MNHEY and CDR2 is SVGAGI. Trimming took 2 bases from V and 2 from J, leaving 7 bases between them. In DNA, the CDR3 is TGTGCCAGCAGTTACCAGGGGACTGGGGCCAACGTCCTGACTTTC. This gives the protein CASSYQGTGANVLTF.

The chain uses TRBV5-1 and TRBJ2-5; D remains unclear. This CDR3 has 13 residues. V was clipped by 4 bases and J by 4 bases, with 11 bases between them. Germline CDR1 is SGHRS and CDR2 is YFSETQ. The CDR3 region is CASSPGQSETQYF. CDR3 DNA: TGCGCCAGCAGCCCAGGCCAATCAGAGACCCAGTACTTC.

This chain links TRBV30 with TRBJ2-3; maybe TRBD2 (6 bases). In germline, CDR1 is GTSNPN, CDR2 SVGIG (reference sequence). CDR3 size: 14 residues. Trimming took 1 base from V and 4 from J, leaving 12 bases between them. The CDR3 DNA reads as TGTGCCTGGAGTGCAAGACTAGGTTCAGATACGCAGTATTTT. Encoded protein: CAWSARLGSDTQYF.